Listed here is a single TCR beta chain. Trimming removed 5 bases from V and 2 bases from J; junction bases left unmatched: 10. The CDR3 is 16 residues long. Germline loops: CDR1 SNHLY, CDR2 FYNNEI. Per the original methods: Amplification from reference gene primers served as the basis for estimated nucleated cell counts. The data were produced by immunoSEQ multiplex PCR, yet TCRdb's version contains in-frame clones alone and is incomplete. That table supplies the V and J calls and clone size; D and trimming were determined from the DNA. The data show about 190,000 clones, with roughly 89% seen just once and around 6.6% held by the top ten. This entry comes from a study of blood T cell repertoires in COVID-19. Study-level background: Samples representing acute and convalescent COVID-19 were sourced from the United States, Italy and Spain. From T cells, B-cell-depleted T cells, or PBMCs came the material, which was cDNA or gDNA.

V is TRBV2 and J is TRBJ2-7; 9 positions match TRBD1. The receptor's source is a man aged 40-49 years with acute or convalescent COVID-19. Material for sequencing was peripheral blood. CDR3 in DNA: TGTGCCAGCAGTCTATCTGGGACAGGGTATACCTACGAGCAGTACTTC. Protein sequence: CASSLSGTGYTYEQYF.